A selection of T cell receptor beta chains follows, all from one sample in a study of blood T cell repertoires in COVID-19. Data came from immunoSEQ multiplex PCR; TCRdb stores just in-frame clones and leaves some out. The top ten clones hold roughly 14% of a sample with some 140,000 clones, around 80% of them seen once. Sequenced material: peripheral blood. The receptors come from an elderly man with acute or convalescent COVID-19. CDR3s include the opening cysteine and the closing phenylalanine or tryptophan. Fields, in order: V gene, D gene, clone size, J gene, CDR3 protein, CDR3 DNA. A D gene is named only where the DNA matches it firmly. Rows may omit the clone size; those that give it use once, few, many or a size class.

V: TRBV7-9; D: TRBD1; size: -; J: TRBJ1-6; CDR3: CASSLLRTGDNSPLHF; DNA: TGTGCCAGCAGCCTCCTTAGGACAGGGGATAATTCACCCCTCCACTTT
V: TRBV19; D: TRBD1; size: few; J: TRBJ1-4; CDR3: CASSTSRDRAGNEKLFF; DNA: TGTGCCAGTAGTACGTCCCGGGACAGGGCCGGTAATGAAAAACTGTTTTTT
V: TRBV11-2; D: TRBD1; size: few; J: TRBJ1-1; CDR3: CASSLRTGENTEAFF; DNA: TGTGCCAGCAGCCTTAGGACAGGCGAGAACACTGAAGCTTTCTTT
V: TRBV7-2; D: TRBD1; size: -; J: TRBJ2-7; CDR3: CASSSDRANEQYF; DNA: TGTGCCAGCAGCTCCGACAGGGCCAACGAGCAGTACTTC
V: TRBV7-2; D: TRBD2; size: -; J: TRBJ2-5; CDR3: CASSLTAGGQGETQYF; DNA: TGTGCCAGCAGCTTAACAGCGGGGGGGCAGGGAGAGACCCAGTACTTC
V: TRBV5-1; D: -; size: -; J: TRBJ1-2; CDR3: CASSLSRTETGGYTF; DNA: TGCGCCAGCAGCTTGAGTCGGACAGAGACAGGAGGCTACACCTTC
V: TRBV9; D: TRBD2; size: -; J: TRBJ2-1; CDR3: CASSVGLAEHNEQFF; DNA: TGTGCCAGCAGCGTGGGACTAGCGGAGCACAATGAGCAGTTCTTC
V: TRBV6-2/TRBV6-3; D: TRBD1; size: -; J: TRBJ2-5; CDR3: CASSYPQGAGETQYF; DNA: TGTGCCAGCAGTTACCCACAGGGGGCTGGAGAGACCCAGTACTTC
V: TRBV12-3/TRBV12-4; D: -; size: -; J: TRBJ2-7; CDR3: CASSFEREQYF; DNA: TGTGCCAGCAGTTTTGAGCGAGAGCAGTACTTC
V: TRBV6-5; D: TRBD2; size: -; J: TRBJ2-3; CDR3: CASRGTPGGTQYF; DNA: TGTGCCAGCAGGGGTACTCCGGGAGGAACGCAGTATTTT
V: TRBV12-3/TRBV12-4; D: -; size: -; J: TRBJ2-5; CDR3: CASASEQETQYF; DNA: TGTGCCAGCGCGAGCGAACAAGAGACCCAGTACTTC
V: TRBV18; D: TRBD2; size: -; J: TRBJ2-5; CDR3: CASSPLTAGDRGTQYF; DNA: TGTGCCAGCTCACCACTGACAGCGGGGGACCGCGGGACCCAGTACTTC
V: TRBV3-1/TRBV3-2; D: -; size: few; J: TRBJ2-1; CDR3: CASSQDGTPYHNEQFF; DNA: TGTGCCAGCAGCCAAGACGGGACTCCTTACCACAATGAGCAGTTCTTC
V: TRBV18; D: TRBD1; size: -; J: TRBJ2-2; CDR3: CASSADRVHTGELFF; DNA: TGTGCCAGCTCAGCGGACAGGGTGCACACCGGGGAGCTGTTTTTT
V: TRBV5-1; D: TRBD1; size: -; J: TRBJ2-3; CDR3: CASSRTGVDTQYF; DNA: TGCGCCAGCAGCCGGACAGGGGTCGATACGCAGTATTTT
V: TRBV6-5; D: TRBD1; size: -; J: TRBJ2-3; CDR3: CASTTGTGSTDTQYF; DNA: TGTGCCAGCACTACCGGGACAGGCAGCACAGATACGCAGTATTTT
V: TRBV5-4; D: -; size: -; J: TRBJ2-7; CDR3: CASSSPGGQSYEQYF; DNA: TGTGCCAGCAGCTCGCCAGGGGGGCAATCCTACGAGCAGTACTTC
V: TRBV6-4; D: -; size: -; J: TRBJ2-2; CDR3: CASSDSDYGELFF; DNA: TGTGCCAGCAGTGATTCTGACTACGGGGAGCTGTTTTTT
V: TRBV27; D: -; size: -; J: TRBJ1-2; CDR3: CASGGREGIYGYTF; DNA: TGTGCCAGCGGGGGGCGGGAGGGCATCTATGGCTACACCTTC
V: TRBV7-9; D: -; size: -; J: TRBJ1-2; CDR3: CASSLGTGLEGYTF; DNA: TGTGCCAGCAGCTTAGGAACAGGGCTCGAGGGCTACACCTTC
V: TRBV7-2; D: TRBD1; size: many; J: TRBJ1-2; CDR3: CASSLVAGTEYGYTF; DNA: TGTGCCAGCAGCTTAGTAGCGGGGACAGAGTATGGCTACACCTTC
V: TRBV28; D: TRBD1; size: -; J: TRBJ1-2; CDR3: CASSRWDRGFSGYTF; DNA: TGTGCCAGCAGCCGATGGGACAGGGGGTTTTCGGGCTACACCTTC
V: TRBV6-6; D: -; size: -; J: TRBJ1-5; CDR3: CASSLDGEQPQHF; DNA: TGTGCCAGCAGCCTCGACGGGGAACAGCCCCAGCATTTT
V: TRBV28; D: TRBD2; size: -; J: TRBJ2-1; CDR3: CASITGGGTYNEQFF; DNA: TGTGCCAGCATCACTGGCGGGGGTACTTACAATGAGCAGTTCTTC
V: TRBV11-2; D: TRBD1; size: -; J: TRBJ1-6; CDR3: CASSFLTGGNSPLHF; DNA: TGTGCCAGCAGCTTTCTGACAGGGGGAAATTCACCCCTCCACTTT
V: TRBV29-1; D: -; size: few; J: TRBJ1-2; CDR3: CSVTRLTYGYTF; DNA: TGCAGCGTAACGAGACTTACCTATGGCTACACCTTC
V: TRBV4-2; D: -; size: -; J: TRBJ1-5; CDR3: CASSQTGRIGSNQPQHF; DNA: TGTGCCAGCAGCCAAACCGGGAGGATAGGGAGCAATCAGCCCCAGCATTTT
V: TRBV24-1; D: -; size: -; J: TRBJ1-2; CDR3: CATSDPATNYGYTF; DNA: TGTGCCACCAGTGACCCTGCTACGAACTATGGCTACACCTTC
V: TRBV5-5; D: -; size: -; J: TRBJ2-7; CDR3: CASTQGPGYYEQYF; DNA: TGTGCCAGCACCCAGGGGCCAGGATATTACGAGCAGTACTTC
V: TRBV5-1; D: TRBD1; size: few; J: TRBJ2-1; CDR3: CASSWDRGGRPSYNEQFF; DNA: TGCGCCAGCAGCTGGGACAGGGGAGGACGGCCCTCCTACAATGAGCAGTTCTTC
V: TRBV24-1; D: -; size: -; J: TRBJ2-7; CDR3: CATSDLGLGGTYEQYF; DNA: TGTGCCACCAGTGATTTAGGTCTCGGAGGAACTTACGAGCAGTACTTC
V: TRBV28; D: -; size: -; J: TRBJ1-1; CDR3: CASSPSRAGETEAFF; DNA: TGTGCCAGCAGTCCCTCCAGGGCGGGGGAAACTGAAGCTTTCTTT
V: TRBV28; D: TRBD1; size: once; J: TRBJ2-3; CDR3: CASSRDRGTDTQYF; DNA: TGTGCCAGCAGTAGGGACAGGGGCACAGATACGCAGTATTTT
V: TRBV6-2/TRBV6-3; D: -; size: -; J: TRBJ2-7; CDR3: CASSYEQGSYEQYF; DNA: TGTGCCAGCAGTTACGAACAGGGCTCCTACGAGCAGTACTTC
V: TRBV18; D: -; size: -; J: TRBJ1-1; CDR3: CASSPQGDLNTEAFF; DNA: TGTGCCAGCTCACCTCAAGGGGATCTGAACACTGAAGCTTTCTTT